These 23 T cell receptor beta chains came from one sample sequenced in a study of T cell repertoires in cytomegalovirus infection. A single record per CDR3 protein comes from TCRdb applying MiXCR to the reads. The sample lists some 450,000 distinct CDR3 sequences, roughly 30% occurring once. The sequencing input was PBMCs. The receptor source for this set is a human donor in good health (CMV status not recorded). Some clones in this sample may be carry-over from other donors' samples.

The table lists this clonotype with a few counts. This chain links TRBV5-6 with TRBJ1-2, with 8 bases fitting TRBD1. V gave up 0 bases and J gave up 13 bases; unmatched junction bases: 14. This CDR3 is 15 amino acids long. Germline CDR1 is SGHDT and CDR2 is YYEEEE. CDR3 DNA sequence: TGTGCCAGCAGCTTGGAGAACCACAGGGGGACCGCTCGCACCTTC. Residues: CASSLENHRGTARTF.

As to this clonotype: This clone may be a read error of a much larger clone one base away. The rearrangement uses TRBV7-2 and TRBJ1-6; no definite D call. This CDR3 spans 15 amino acids. Germline V gene data show CDR1 as SGHTA and CDR2 as FQGNSA. The CDR3 region is CASSLGFGVRSPLQF. Written as DNA, the CDR3 is TGTGCCAGCAGCTTAGGTTTCGGGGTGCGATCACCCCTCCAATTT.

The chain recombines TRBV18 with TRBJ2-7, with a weak D call TRBD1 (7 bases). Trimming removed 4 bases from V and 3 bases from J, with 22 bases in between. Germline-derived CDR1 and CDR2 are KGHSH and LQKENI. The CDR3 has 17 amino acids. The CDR3 here is CASSRASAGGLNYEQYF. The CDR3 region has the DNA TGTGCCAGCTCACGCGCTAGCGCAGGGGGGCTAAACTACGAGCAGTACTTC.

This clonotype appeared a few times. CDR3 nucleotide sequence: TGCGCCAGCAGCTTGACCGGGACAGGGGGCTTGCAGTACTTC. Its protein is CASSLTGTGGLQYF. This chain uses TRBV5-1 with TRBJ2-7; TRBD1 aligns across 12 bases. Trimming took 1 base from V and 9 from J; bases not matched to a gene: 5. Germline CDR1 SGHRS, CDR2 YFSETQ. The CDR3 is made up of 14 amino acids.

The V gene is TRBV7-9, the J gene TRBJ1-1; the D gene is possibly TRBD1 (6 bases). Germline-derived CDR1 and CDR2 are SEHNR and FQNEAQ (reference sequence). Trimming stripped 5 bases from V and 5 bases from J, with 18 bases between. The CDR3 has 15 residues. The CDR3 nucleotides are TGTGCCAGCAGCCCCGACGGGACATTTAAAACTGAAGCTTTCTTT. Its protein is CASSPDGTFKTEAFF.

The rearrangement uses TRBV6-5 and TRBJ1-6; possibly TRBD1 for D (6 bases). Trimming pared 6 bases from V and 7 bases from J, leaving 10 bases between. The germline gives CDR1 MNHEY, CDR2 SVGAGI. The CDR3 extends over 13 amino acids. Here the CDR3 reads CASRGAPNSPLHF. In nucleotides, the CDR3 is TGTGCCAGCAGGGGGGCCCCAAATTCACCCCTCCACTTT.

This clonotype was picked up many times. The chain uses TRBV6-1 and TRBJ1-6; D call uncertain. Trimming pared 8 bases from V and 4 bases from J, leaving 6 bases between. This CDR3 contains 12 residues. From germline, CDR1 is MNHNS and CDR2 SASEGT. The chain's CDR3 is CASGNYNSPLHF. CDR3 DNA: TGTGCCAGCGGAAATTATAATTCACCCCTCCACTTT.

The rearrangement uses TRBV19 and TRBJ1-5, with D perhaps matching TRBD1 (6 bases). The CDR3 loop spans 13 amino acids. V was trimmed by 5 bases and J by 7 bases, leaving 12 bases between them. CDR1 and CDR2 from the germline V gene are LNHDA and SQIVND (reference sequence). The CDR3 region has the DNA TGTGCCAGTAGTGGGGACAATCCCCAGCCCCAGCATTTT. Encoded protein: CASSGDNPQPQHF.

A note on this clonotype: A read error is possible here, since a much larger clone lies one base away. The V and J genes are TRBV19 and TRBJ2-7, with D possibly called TRBD1 or TRBD2 (5 bases each). Germline V gene sequence: CDR1 LNHDA, CDR2 SQIVND (reference sequence). This CDR3 contains 15 residues. V lost 6 bases and J 0 bases, leaving 15 bases between the germline ends. The DNA of the CDR3 is TGTGCCAGTAGACCCGCCGGGACCCACTCCTACGAGCAGTACTTC. Protein sequence: CASRPAGTHSYEQYF.

V gene TRBV6-5 combines with J gene TRBJ1-3; 7 nucleotides match TRBD1. Trimming at V came to 6 bases and at J to 2 bases, leaving 7 bases not matched to a gene. From germline, CDR1 is MNHEY and CDR2 SVGAGI. The CDR3 loop spans 15 amino acids. The chain's CDR3 is CASSSDRRAGNTIYF. CDR3 DNA sequence: TGTGCCAGCAGCTCGGACAGGAGGGCTGGAAACACCATATATTTT.

Turning to this clonotype: A read error likely explains this, since a far larger clone differs by one base. This chain links TRBV7-9 with TRBJ1-1, with D possibly TRBD1 on 6 matching bases. Looked up from germline, CDR1 is SEHNR and CDR2 is FQNEAQ (reference sequence). Trimming shortened V by 5 bases and J by 6 bases, and 10 bases separated the two germline ends. This CDR3 comprises 12 residues. The CDR3 nucleotides read TGTGCCAGCAGCGTAGGGGGGGCTGAAGCTTTCTTT. Its protein product is CASSVGGAEAFF.

The rearrangement joins TRBV3-1 to TRBJ1-2; D may be TRBD1 (5 bases). V lost 10 bases, J lost 4 bases, and 13 bases lay in between. Germline CDR1 LGHDT, CDR2 YNNKEL (reference sequence). The CDR3 consists of 12 residues. CDR3: CATLGRLYGYTF. The CDR3 DNA reads as TGTGCCACCTTGGGACGGCTCTATGGCTACACCTTC. The whole variable domain, filled in from reference TRBV3-1 and TRBJ1-2, reads DTAVSQTPKYLVTQMGNDKSIKCEQNLGHDTMYWYKQDSKKFLKIMFSYNNKELIINETVPNRFSPKSPDKAHLNLHINSLELGDSAVYFCATLGRLYGYTFGSGTRLTVV.

A few counts support this clonotype. The chain has TRBV19 and TRBJ1-6; D gene unclear. Per germline, CDR1 LNHDA and CDR2 SQIVND (reference sequence). The CDR3 totals 12 residues. Trimming removed 5 bases from V and 10 bases from J, with 9 bases in between. The CDR3 DNA follows: TGTGCCAGTAGTCCGACCCAATCACCCCTCCACTTT. Its protein product is CASSPTQSPLHF.

This clonotype turned up a few times. The genes are TRBV5-4 and TRBJ2-3; 7 bases map to TRBD2. Germline trimming cut 2 bases from V and 2 bases from J; bases unmatched to any gene: 5. Germline V lookup: CDR1 SGHNT, CDR2 YYREEE (reference sequence). CDR3 length: 15 residues. CDR3 amino acids: CASSLSGTITDTQYF. In nucleotides, the CDR3 is TGTGCCAGCAGCTTAAGCGGGACTATCACAGATACGCAGTATTTT. Complete variable domain (other parts from reference TRBV5-4 and TRBJ2-3): ETGVTQSPTHLIKTRGQQVTLRCSSQSGHNTVSWYQQALGQGPQFIFQYYREEENGRGNFPPRFSGLQFPNYSSELNVNALELDDSALYLCASSLSGTITDTQYFGPGTRLTVL.

This clonotype was recorded a few times. The rearrangement joins TRBV6-5 to TRBJ2-4; weak D call: TRBD1 (8 bases). Trimming shortened V by 5 bases and J by 1 base, and 12 bases separated the two germline ends. CDR3 length equals 15 residues. From germline, CDR1 is MNHEY and CDR2 SVGAGI. This CDR3 reads CASSAQGGAKNIQYF. CDR3 DNA: TGTGCCAGCAGTGCACAGGGGGGGGCCAAAAACATTCAGTACTTC.

The table lists this clonotype with a few counts. This sequence joins TRBV7-2 and TRBJ2-7, with D possibly TRBD1 on 6 matching bases. In germline, CDR1 is SGHTA, CDR2 FQGNSA. The CDR3 contains 14 residues. Trimming stripped 2 bases from V and 6 bases from J, with 14 bases between. The CDR3 bases are TGTGCCAGCAGCTTAAAACAGGGAATGATCGAGCAGTACTTC. Protein sequence: CASSLKQGMIEQYF.

This clonotype was counted many times. The chain joins TRBV6-5 to TRBJ1-3, with D uncertain. Trimming stripped 2 bases from V and 8 bases from J, with 7 bases between. Germline V gene lookup returns CDR1 MNHEY and CDR2 SVGAGI. The CDR3 extends over 12 amino acids. CDR3 coding DNA: TGTGCCAGCAGTTACCCAGACGACACCATATATTTT. Its translation: CASSYPDDTIYF.

This CDR3 is CASSYRTGENSPLHF. The CDR3, as DNA: TGTGCCAGCAGCTACCGAACAGGGGAGAATTCACCCCTCCACTTT. The J gene is TRBJ1-6, the V gene TRBV7-2, with TRBD1 matching 7 bases. CDR1 and CDR2 from the germline V gene are SGHTA and FQGNSA. CDR3 length: 15 residues. Losses at the gene ends were 4 bases for V and 7 bases for J; bases not matched to a gene: 7.

This chain connects TRBV12-3 or TRBV12-4 to TRBJ2-5, with 7 bases fitting TRBD1. The CDR3 consists of 13 residues. V lost 5 bases to trimming and J lost 4 bases; unmatched junction nucleotides: 4. The DNA of the CDR3 is TGTGCCAGCAGTCCCGACAGGGTAGAGACCCAGTACTTC. It translates to CASSPDRVETQYF.

The chain combines TRBV2 with TRBJ1-1, with D unclear. V gave up 0 bases and J gave up 10 bases, with 12 bases separating them. The germline V gene has CDR1 SNHLY and CDR2 FYNNEI. This CDR3 is 13 amino acids long. The CDR3 is CASSEAGRSVAFF. In DNA form, the CDR3 reads TGTGCCAGCAGTGAAGCTGGGAGGTCAGTAGCTTTCTTT.

This clonotype was picked up a small number of times. This chain joins TRBV6-6 and TRBJ1-6; no clear D. The length of the CDR3 is 14 residues. Germline V gives CDR1 MNHNY, CDR2 SVGAGI (reference sequence). V gave up 1 base and J gave up 9 bases, with 10 bases separating them. The CDR3 protein is CASSYWESGSPLHF. DNA of the CDR3: TGTGCCAGCAGTTACTGGGAGTCGGGTTCACCCCTCCACTTT.

This chain links TRBV2 with TRBJ1-2; 8 nucleotides align to TRBD1. Trimming cost V 5 bases and J 8 bases; bases outside gene matches: 7. Germline loops: CDR1 SNHLY, CDR2 FYNNEI. There are 13 residues in the CDR3. CDR3 nucleotide sequence: TGTGCCAGCAGTACGGACAGGGTAGGGGGCTACACCTTC. Protein: CASSTDRVGGYTF.

This clonotype was seen at least ten times. The rearrangement joins TRBV7-2 to TRBJ1-3; D might be TRBD1 (6 bases). The CDR3 spans 14 residues. From germline, CDR1 is SGHTA and CDR2 FQGNSA. Trimming left V 6 bases short and J 2 bases short, with 11 bases between. This chain's CDR3 is CASRTNRAGNTIYF. CDR3 sequence (DNA): TGTGCCAGCAGAACCAACAGGGCTGGAAACACCATATATTTT.